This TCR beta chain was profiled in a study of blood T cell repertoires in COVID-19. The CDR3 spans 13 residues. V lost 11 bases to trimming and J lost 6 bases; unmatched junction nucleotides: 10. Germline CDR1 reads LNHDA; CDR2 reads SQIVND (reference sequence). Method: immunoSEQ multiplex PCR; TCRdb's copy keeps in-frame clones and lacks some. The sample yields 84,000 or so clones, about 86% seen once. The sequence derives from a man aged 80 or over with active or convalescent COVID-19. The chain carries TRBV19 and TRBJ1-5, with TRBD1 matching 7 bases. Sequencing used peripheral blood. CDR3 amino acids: CAAQERGRQPQHF. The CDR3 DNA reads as TGTGCCGCCCAAGAGAGGGGGCGTCAGCCCCAGCATTTT.